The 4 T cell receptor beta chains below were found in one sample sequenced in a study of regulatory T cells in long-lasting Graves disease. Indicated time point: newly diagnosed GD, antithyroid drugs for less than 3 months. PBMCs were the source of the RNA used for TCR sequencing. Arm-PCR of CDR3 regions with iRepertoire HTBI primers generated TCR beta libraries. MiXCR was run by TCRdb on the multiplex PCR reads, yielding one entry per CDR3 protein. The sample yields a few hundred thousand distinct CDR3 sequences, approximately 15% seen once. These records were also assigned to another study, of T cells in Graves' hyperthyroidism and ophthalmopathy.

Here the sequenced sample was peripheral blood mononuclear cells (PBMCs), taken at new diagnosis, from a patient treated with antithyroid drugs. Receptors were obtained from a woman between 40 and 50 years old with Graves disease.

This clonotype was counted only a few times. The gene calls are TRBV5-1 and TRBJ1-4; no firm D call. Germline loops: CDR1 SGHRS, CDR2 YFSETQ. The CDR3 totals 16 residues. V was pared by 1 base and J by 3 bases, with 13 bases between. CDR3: CASSLTPWASNEKLFF. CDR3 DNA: TGCGCCAGCAGCTTGACCCCGTGGGCCTCTAATGAAAAACTGTTTTTT.

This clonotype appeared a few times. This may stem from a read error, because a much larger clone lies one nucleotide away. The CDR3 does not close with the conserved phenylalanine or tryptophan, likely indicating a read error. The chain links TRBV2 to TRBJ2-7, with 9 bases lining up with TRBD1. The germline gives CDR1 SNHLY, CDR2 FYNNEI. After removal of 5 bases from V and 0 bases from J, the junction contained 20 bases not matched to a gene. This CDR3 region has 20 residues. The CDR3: CASSLPIGDRENVGSYEQYL. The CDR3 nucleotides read TGTGCCAGCAGTCTCCCCATAGGGGACAGGGAAAATGTTGGCTCCTACGAGCAGTACCTC.

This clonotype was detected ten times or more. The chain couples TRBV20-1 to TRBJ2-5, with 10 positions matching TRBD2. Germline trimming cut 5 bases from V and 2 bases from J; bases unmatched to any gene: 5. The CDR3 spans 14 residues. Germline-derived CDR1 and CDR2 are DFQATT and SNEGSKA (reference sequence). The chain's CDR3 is CSAYLAGGQETQYF. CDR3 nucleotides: TGCAGTGCTTACTTAGCGGGAGGACAAGAGACCCAGTACTTC.

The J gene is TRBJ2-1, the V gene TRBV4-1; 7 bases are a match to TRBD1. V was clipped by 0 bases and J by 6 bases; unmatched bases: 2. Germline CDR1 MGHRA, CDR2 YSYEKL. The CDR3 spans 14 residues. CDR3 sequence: CASSQETGRNEQFF. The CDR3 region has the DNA TGCGCCAGCAGCCAAGAGACAGGGCGCAATGAGCAGTTCTTC.